This entry concerns a single T cell receptor beta chain. This record comes from a study of control samples from healthy donors and cancer patients. Clones were read by immunoSEQ multiplex PCR, and TCRdb kept only the in-frame ones, dropping some. The table lists 170,000 or so clones, just over 90% of them singletons. Looked up from germline, CDR1 is SEHNR and CDR2 is FQNEAQ (reference sequence). With 4 bases clipped from V and 2 bases from J, the junction kept 5 bases outside the gene matches. The CDR3 covers 15 residues. This receptor was obtained from a man aged 25 to 40 in good health. The J gene is TRBJ1-5, the V gene TRBV7-9, with 7 bases identical to TRBD1. The specimen sequenced was blood. The CDR3 sequence is CASSSTGTGNQPQHF. CDR3 DNA sequence: TGTGCCAGCAGCTCTACCGGGACAGGCAATCAGCCCCAGCATTTT. The whole variable domain, remainder taken from reference TRBV7-9 and TRBJ1-5, is DTGVSQNPRHKITKRGQNVTFRCDPISEHNRLYWYRQTLGQGPEFLTYFQNEAQLEKSRLLSDRFSAERPKGSFSTLEIQRTEQGDSAMYLCASSSTGTGNQPQHFGDGTRLSIL.